What follows is one T cell receptor beta chain and its context. The data were produced by immunoSEQ multiplex PCR, yet TCRdb's version contains in-frame clones alone and is incomplete. The sample yields hundreds of thousands of clones, roughly 80% seen once. CDR1 SNHLY and CDR2 FYNNEI come from the germline V gene. The CDR3 length is 13 residues. V was clipped by 6 bases and J by 3 bases; unmatched bases: 5. The data originate from a study of blood T cell repertoires in COVID-19. This clonotype was sampled from a man in his forties or fifties who had been exposed to COVID-19. V is TRBV2 and J is TRBJ2-7; 7 positions agree with TRBD1. Material: PBMCs or T cells enriched from blood (not recorded which). This CDR3 is CASRYGTDYEQYF. The CDR3, as DNA: TGTGCCAGCAGGTACGGGACAGACTACGAGCAGTACTTC.